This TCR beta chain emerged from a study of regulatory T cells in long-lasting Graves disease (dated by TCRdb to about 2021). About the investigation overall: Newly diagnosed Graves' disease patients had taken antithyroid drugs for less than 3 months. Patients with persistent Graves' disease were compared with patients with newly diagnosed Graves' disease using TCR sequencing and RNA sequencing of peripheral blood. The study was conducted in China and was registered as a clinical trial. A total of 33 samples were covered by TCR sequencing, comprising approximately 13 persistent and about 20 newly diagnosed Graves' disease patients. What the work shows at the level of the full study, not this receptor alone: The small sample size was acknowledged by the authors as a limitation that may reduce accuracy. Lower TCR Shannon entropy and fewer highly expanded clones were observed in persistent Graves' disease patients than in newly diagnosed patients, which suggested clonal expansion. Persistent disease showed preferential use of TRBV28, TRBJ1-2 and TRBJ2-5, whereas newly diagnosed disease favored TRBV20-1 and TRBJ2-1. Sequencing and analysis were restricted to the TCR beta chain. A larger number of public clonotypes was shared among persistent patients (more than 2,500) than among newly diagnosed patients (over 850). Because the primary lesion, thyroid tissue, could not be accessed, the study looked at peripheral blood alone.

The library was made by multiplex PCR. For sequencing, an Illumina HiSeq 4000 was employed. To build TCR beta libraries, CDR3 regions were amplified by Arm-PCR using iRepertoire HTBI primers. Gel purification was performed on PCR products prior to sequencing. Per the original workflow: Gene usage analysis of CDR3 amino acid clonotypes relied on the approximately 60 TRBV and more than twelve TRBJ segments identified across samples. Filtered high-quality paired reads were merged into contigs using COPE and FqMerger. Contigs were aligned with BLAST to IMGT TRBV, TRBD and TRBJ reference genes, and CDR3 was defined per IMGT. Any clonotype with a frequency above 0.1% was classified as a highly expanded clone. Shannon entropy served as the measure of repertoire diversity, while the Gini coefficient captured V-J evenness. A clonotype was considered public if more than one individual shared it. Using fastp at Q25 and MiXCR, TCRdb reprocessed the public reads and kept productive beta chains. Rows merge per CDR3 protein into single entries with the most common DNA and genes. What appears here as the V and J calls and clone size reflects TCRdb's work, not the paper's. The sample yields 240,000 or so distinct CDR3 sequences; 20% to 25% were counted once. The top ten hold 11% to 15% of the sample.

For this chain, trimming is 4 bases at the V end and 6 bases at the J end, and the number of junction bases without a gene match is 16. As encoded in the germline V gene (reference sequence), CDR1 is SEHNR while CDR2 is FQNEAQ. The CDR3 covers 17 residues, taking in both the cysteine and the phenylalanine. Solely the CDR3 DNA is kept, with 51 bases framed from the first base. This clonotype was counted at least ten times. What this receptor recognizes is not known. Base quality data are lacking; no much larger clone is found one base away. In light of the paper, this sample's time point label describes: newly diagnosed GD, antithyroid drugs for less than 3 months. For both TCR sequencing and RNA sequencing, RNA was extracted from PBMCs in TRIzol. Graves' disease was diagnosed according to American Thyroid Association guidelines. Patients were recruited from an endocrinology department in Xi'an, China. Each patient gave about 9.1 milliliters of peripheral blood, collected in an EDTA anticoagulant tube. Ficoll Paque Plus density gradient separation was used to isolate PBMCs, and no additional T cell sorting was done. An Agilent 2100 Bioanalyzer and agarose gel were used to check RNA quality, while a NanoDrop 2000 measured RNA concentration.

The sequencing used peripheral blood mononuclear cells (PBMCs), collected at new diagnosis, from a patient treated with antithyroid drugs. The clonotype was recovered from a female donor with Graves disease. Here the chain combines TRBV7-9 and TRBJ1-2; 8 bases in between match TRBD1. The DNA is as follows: TGTGCCAGCAGCTCTAGAGCCGGACAGGGAAGCCTGAATGGCTACACCTTC. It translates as CASSSRAGQGSLNGYTF.